Listed below are T cell receptor beta chains from one sample, sequenced in a study of blood T cell repertoires in COVID-19. Using immunoSEQ multiplex PCR, the repertoire was profiled, and TCRdb retains in-frame clones only, with some absent. The sample has more than 200,000 clones, around 89% seen once; the top ten hold around 4%. Sequencing input: PBMCs or T cells enriched from blood (not recorded which). These receptors all stem from a woman aged 25 to 39 who had recovered from COVID-19. The CDR3 runs from the conserved cysteine through the conserved F or W. The D gene is left open where the match is weak. The size entry is marked missing in some rows and otherwise reads once, few, many or a size class.

abundance,j_gene,v_gene,d_gene,CDR3nt,CDR3aa
NA,TRBJ2-7,TRBV18,TRBD1,TGTGCCAGCTCACCGGCTCTAACCGGGACAGGGAGCGAGCAGTACTTC,CASSPALTGTGSEQYF
NA,TRBJ2-7,TRBV28,TRBD2,TGTGCCAGCAGTGTCCGGGCGGGAGGGGGCGAGCAGTACTTC,CASSVRAGGGEQYF
NA,TRBJ2-1,TRBV7-3,NA,TGTGCCAGCAGCTTATCGGCTAGCAGCGATGAGCAGTTCTTC,CASSLSASSDEQFF
NA,TRBJ1-1,TRBV6-2/TRBV6-3,NA,TGTGCCAGCAGCCACCGACAGACGAACACTGAAGCTTTCTTT,CASSHRQTNTEAFF
NA,TRBJ2-7,TRBV7-7,TRBD2,TGTGCTAGCAGCCCCGGGACTAGCGGCGAGCAGTACTTC,CASSPGTSGEQYF
NA,TRBJ1-2,TRBV5-5,TRBD1,TGTGCCAGCAGCTTGGCGGGACAGGCTGCTAACTATGGCTACACCTTC,CASSLAGQAANYGYTF
NA,TRBJ1-5,TRBV28,TRBD1,TGTGCCAGCAGTTCTCGACAGGGGATAGGCAATCAGCCCCAGCATTTT,CASSSRQGIGNQPQHF
NA,TRBJ2-5,TRBV19,TRBD1,TGTGCCAGTAGTATAGGGCAGGGGGCAGCAGAGACCCAGTACTTC,CASSIGQGAAETQYF
NA,TRBJ2-2,TRBV15,TRBD2,TGTGCCACCAGCAGAGAGAGGACTAGCGCGACCGGGGAGCTGTTTTTT,CATSRERTSATGELFF
NA,TRBJ2-2,TRBV7-7,NA,TGTGCTAGCAGCTTAGAACAGACACCCACCGGGGAGCTGTTTTTT,CASSLEQTPTGELFF
NA,TRBJ1-2,TRBV5-6,NA,TGTGCCAGCAGCTTAGGAGGGGCCGGCTATGGCTACACCTTC,CASSLGGAGYGYTF
NA,TRBJ1-2,TRBV18,TRBD1,TGTGCCAGCTCACGGGACAGGGGAAACTATGGCTACACCTTC,CASSRDRGNYGYTF
few,TRBJ2-3,TRBV2,TRBD2,TGTGCCAGCACTAGCGGAAGGGCAGATACGCAGTATTTT,CASTSGRADTQYF
NA,TRBJ2-1,TRBV7-3,NA,TGTGCCAGCAGCTTAAATCGGGACAATGAGCAGTTCTTC,CASSLNRDNEQFF
NA,TRBJ1-1,TRBV5-4,TRBD1,TGTGCCAGCAGCTTGCCGGGGGACAGGGCTATGAACACTGAAGCTTTCTTT,CASSLPGDRAMNTEAFF
NA,TRBJ2-7,TRBV7-2,NA,TGTGCCAGCAGCTTAGTTGCCCAGGAATGGCCCTACGAGCAGTACTTC,CASSLVAQEWPYEQYF
NA,TRBJ2-7,TRBV28,TRBD2,TGTGCCAGCAGTCCCGGGACTAGCGGCTCCTACGAGCAGTACTTC,CASSPGTSGSYEQYF
NA,TRBJ2-3,TRBV10-2,TRBD2,TGCGCCAGCATTGGGCTAGCGGGAGTTCTAGATACGCAGTATTTT,CASIGLAGVLDTQYF
NA,TRBJ2-1,TRBV10-3,TRBD2,TGTGCCATCAGGCCGGGACTAGCGGGTTCATGCGAGTTCTTC,CAIRPGLAGSCEFF
once,TRBJ2-3,TRBV9,NA,TGTGCCAGCAGCGTAGCGGGAGTACTCACAGATACGCAGTATTTT,CASSVAGVLTDTQYF
NA,TRBJ1-1,TRBV2,TRBD1,TGTGCCAGCAATTTGGACAGGGCTACGAACACTGAAGCTTTCTTT,CASNLDRATNTEAFF
NA,TRBJ1-1,TRBV30,NA,TGTGCCTGGACTGGGAGCGGGAACACTGAAGCTTTCTTT,CAWTGSGNTEAFF
NA,TRBJ1-1,TRBV28,NA,TGCTCGGTGGGGGCGACTAACACTGAAGCTTTCTTT,CSVGATNTEAFF
NA,TRBJ1-1,TRBV27,TRBD1,TGTGCCAGCAGTCTTAGGGGACGGGACAGGACAGGAGCCACTGAAGCTTTCTTT,CASSLRGRDRTGATEAFF
NA,TRBJ2-3,TRBV5-8,TRBD2,TGTGCCAGCAGCTTGAACGTAGCGGGACTGCGCACAGATACGCAGTATTTT,CASSLNVAGLRTDTQYF
NA,TRBJ1-2,TRBV30,NA,TGTGCCTGGAGCAGGGAGGACTATGGCTACACCTTC,CAWSREDYGYTF
NA,TRBJ2-3,TRBV27,TRBD2,TGTGCCAGCAGTCTCAGGACTAGCGGGAGTAGCACAGATACGCAGTATTTT,CASSLRTSGSSTDTQYF
NA,TRBJ1-1,TRBV19,TRBD1,TGTGCCAGCAGACGGACAGGGATGCTGAACACTGAAGCTTTCTTT,CASRRTGMLNTEAFF
NA,TRBJ1-5,TRBV28,NA,TGTGCCAGCATGGTAGGGGACAATAATCAGCCCCAGCATTTT,CASMVGDNNQPQHF
NA,TRBJ1-2,TRBV6-1,NA,TGTGCCAGCAGTGATGCCGGGTCAAACTATGGCTACACCTTC,CASSDAGSNYGYTF
NA,TRBJ1-2,TRBV24-1,NA,TGTGCCACCAGTGACTCAGACTATGGCTACACCTTC,CATSDSDYGYTF
NA,TRBJ1-3,TRBV5-5,NA,TGTGCCAGCAGTTTTGGCCAGGGCTCTGGAAACACCATATATTTT,CASSFGQGSGNTIYF
NA,TRBJ1-3,TRBV11-2,TRBD1,TGTGCCAGCAGTCCTACAGGGGTTGGAAACACCATATATTTT,CASSPTGVGNTIYF
NA,TRBJ1-2,TRBV19,NA,TGTGCCAGTAGTATACAGGGGCCGGGAGGCTACACCTTC,CASSIQGPGGYTF
NA,TRBJ2-7,TRBV19,NA,TGTGCCAGTAGTATTTTTAAAGAGGGAGGCCTCTACGAGCAGTACTTC,CASSIFKEGGLYEQYF
NA,TRBJ1-2,TRBV14,TRBD1,TGTGCCAGCAGCCAAGATTTGACAGGGCCCTATGGCTACACCTTC,CASSQDLTGPYGYTF
once,TRBJ1-1,TRBV5-1,NA,TGCGCCAGCAGCTTGGGCGCTGACAAGAACACTGAAGCTTTCTTT,CASSLGADKNTEAFF
NA,TRBJ1-5,TRBV28,TRBD1,TGTGCCAGCAGTCTCGGGACAGGGGGATCTAGCAATCAGCCCCAGCATTTT,CASSLGTGGSSNQPQHF
NA,TRBJ2-3,TRBV5-1,NA,TGCGCCAGCAGCTCCAACACAGATACGCAGTATTTT,CASSSNTDTQYF
NA,TRBJ2-7,TRBV10-3,NA,TGTGCCATCAGTGAGCAGAACGGACTTGGGGACGAGCAGTACTTC,CAISEQNGLGDEQYF
NA,TRBJ2-7,TRBV3-1/TRBV3-2,TRBD2,TGTGCCAGCAGCCACGACTTAGGACTAGCGGGGACCTACGAGCAGTACTTC,CASSHDLGLAGTYEQYF
NA,TRBJ1-5,TRBV7-2,NA,TGTGCCAGCAGCTTGAATCCGGCAGGGTCTGGGAATCAGCCCCAGCATTTT,CASSLNPAGSGNQPQHF
NA,TRBJ2-1,TRBV7-3,NA,TGTGCCAGCAGCCCACAATGGAGCGGCGCCTACAATGAGCAGTTCTTC,CASSPQWSGAYNEQFF
NA,TRBJ2-1,TRBV5-1,NA,TGCGCCAGCAGCTTGGCCGGGGGTTATGTAGGCAATGAGCAGTTCTTC,CASSLAGGYVGNEQFF
NA,TRBJ2-7,TRBV5-1,NA,TGCGCCAGCAGCAAACACAGGGAATCTGACGAGCAGTACTTC,CASSKHRESDEQYF
NA,TRBJ1-1,TRBV28,NA,TGTGCCAGCAGTTTTGCCAGGGAGGCTGAAGCTTTCTTT,CASSFAREAEAFF
once,TRBJ2-3,TRBV24-1,NA,TGTGCCACCATTATTTTTTTCATACAGCTGGACAAGAATACGCAGTATTTT,CATIIFFIQLDKNTQYF
NA,TRBJ2-1,TRBV2,NA,TGTGCCAGCAGTGAATCTATGAGCTCCTACAATGAGCAGTTCTTC,CASSESMSSYNEQFF
NA,TRBJ2-3,TRBV4-1,NA,TGCGCCAGCAGCCCATTCCAGGGGGATACGCAGTATTTT,CASSPFQGDTQYF
NA,TRBJ2-7,TRBV19,NA,TGTGCCAGTAGTTGGAGGAGTGGGGACGAGCAGTACTTC,CASSWRSGDEQYF
NA,TRBJ1-1,TRBV6-5,NA,TGTGCCAGCAGTTACGGCAGCACTGAAGCTTTCTTT,CASSYGSTEAFF
NA,TRBJ2-7,TRBV19,NA,TGTGCCAGTAGTAGGGGATTGGGAGAAGGTACCTACGAGCAGTACTTC,CASSRGLGEGTYEQYF
NA,TRBJ1-5,TRBV5-6,TRBD1,TGTGCCAGCAGCCCATACAGGGGAAATAGCAATCAGCCCCAGCATTTT,CASSPYRGNSNQPQHF
NA,TRBJ1-2,TRBV28,TRBD1,TGTGCCAGCAACTTACACACAGGGGGCGATTATGGCTACACCTTC,CASNLHTGGDYGYTF
NA,TRBJ1-5,TRBV7-8,NA,TGTGCCAGCAGCTTAGGGTCCGGGAAGGAGCCCCAGCATTTT,CASSLGSGKEPQHF
NA,TRBJ1-6,TRBV5-4,NA,TGTGCCAGCAGCCCCCAAAGCGAATGGAATTCACCCCTCCACTTT,CASSPQSEWNSPLHF
NA,TRBJ1-6,TRBV28,NA,TGTGCCACCCCTGCGGGGTTTTATAATAATTCACCCCTCCACTTT,CATPAGFYNNSPLHF
few,TRBJ2-4,TRBV24-1,TRBD2,TGTGCCACCTCCAGCGGGAGGATAGCCAAAAACATTCAGTACTTC,CATSSGRIAKNIQYF
NA,TRBJ1-2,TRBV4-3,NA,TGCGCCAGCAGCCAAGATTGGGGCCCGAGTTCCAACTATGGCTACACCTTC,CASSQDWGPSSNYGYTF
NA,TRBJ1-1,TRBV19,NA,TGTGCCAGTAGTACCGGGAACACTGAAGCTTTCTTT,CASSTGNTEAFF